This T cell receptor (beta chain) stems from a study of T-cell reconstitution after alpha-beta-depleted transplantation in children. Preparing the TCRbeta library involved the use of unique molecular identifiers. Using its own MiXCR run on the PCR reads, TCRdb lists one record per CDR3 protein. The sample comprises some 600,000 distinct CDR3 sequences, 10% to 15% of which are singletons, and 2.2% rests with the top ten. The J segment lost 3 bases and the V segment lost 6 bases, leaving 8 bases of the junction unmatched. The CDR3 has 13 residues. Germline assignment: CDR1 DFQATT and CDR2 SNEGSKA (reference sequence). The study's findings and limits: The origin of high day-60 TCRbeta diversity in some patients lay in surviving recipient T cells and thymic progenitors.

This clonotype was detected only a few times. No antigen is known for it. This TCR came from a male patient between 10 and 17 years old who had a stem cell transplant for acute myeloid leukemia, so the T cells may come from the graft donor. The V gene is TRBV20-1, the J gene TRBJ2-7, with 7 bases that match TRBD2. The starting material was PBMCs, mostly from graft donor cells, obtained 360 days after TCRalphabeta/CD19-depleted stem cell transplant. CDR3 in amino acids: CSASGGGDYEQYF. The CDR3 DNA sequence: TGCAGTGCGTCGGGGGGAGGGGACTACGAGCAGTACTTC.